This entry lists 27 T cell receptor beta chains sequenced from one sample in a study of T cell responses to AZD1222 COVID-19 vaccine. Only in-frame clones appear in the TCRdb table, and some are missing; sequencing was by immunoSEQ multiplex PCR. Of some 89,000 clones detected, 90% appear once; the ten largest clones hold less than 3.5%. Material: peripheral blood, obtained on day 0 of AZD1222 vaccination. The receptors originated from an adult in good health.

The DNA for the CDR3 is TGTGCCAGCAGCCAACTTGAGCGGGGGACCTACAATGAGCAGTTCTTC. Amino acids: CASSQLERGTYNEQFF. The chain links TRBV4-2 to TRBJ2-1; 8 bases line up with TRBD2. The V gene's germline CDR1 is LGHNA and CDR2 YNFKEQ. V lost 2 bases, J lost 2 bases, and 5 bases stayed unmatched. The CDR3 is 16 residues long.

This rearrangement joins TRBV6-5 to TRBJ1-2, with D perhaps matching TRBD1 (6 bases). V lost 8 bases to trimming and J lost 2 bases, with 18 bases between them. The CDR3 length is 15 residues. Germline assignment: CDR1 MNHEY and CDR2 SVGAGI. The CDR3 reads CASSLWGQGNYGYTF. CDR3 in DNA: TGTGCCAGCTCCCTCTGGGGGCAGGGAAACTATGGCTACACCTTC.

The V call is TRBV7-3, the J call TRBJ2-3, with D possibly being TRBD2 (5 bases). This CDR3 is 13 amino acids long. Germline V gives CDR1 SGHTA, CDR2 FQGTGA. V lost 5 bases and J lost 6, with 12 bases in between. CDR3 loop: CASSPLGADTQYF. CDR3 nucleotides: TGTGCCAGCAGCCCCCTGGGAGCGGATACGCAGTATTTT.

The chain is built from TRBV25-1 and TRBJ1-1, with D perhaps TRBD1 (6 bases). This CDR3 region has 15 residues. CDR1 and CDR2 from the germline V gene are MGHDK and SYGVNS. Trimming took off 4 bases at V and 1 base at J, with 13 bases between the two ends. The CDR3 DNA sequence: TGTGCCAGCAGTGTACAGGGATCCGCGAACACTGAAGCTTTCTTT. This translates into CASSVQGSANTEAFF.

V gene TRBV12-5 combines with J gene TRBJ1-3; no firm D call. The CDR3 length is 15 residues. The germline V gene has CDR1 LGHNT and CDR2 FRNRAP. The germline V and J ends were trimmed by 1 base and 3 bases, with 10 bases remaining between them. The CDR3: CASGLGQADGNTIYF. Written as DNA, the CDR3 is TGTGCTAGTGGTTTGGGGCAGGCGGATGGAAACACCATATATTTT.

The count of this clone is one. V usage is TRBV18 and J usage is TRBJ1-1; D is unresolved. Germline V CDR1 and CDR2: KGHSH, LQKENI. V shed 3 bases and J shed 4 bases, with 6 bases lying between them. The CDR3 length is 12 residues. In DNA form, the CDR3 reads TGTGCCAGCTCACCCCTCGGCACTGAAGCTTTCTTT. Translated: CASSPLGTEAFF.

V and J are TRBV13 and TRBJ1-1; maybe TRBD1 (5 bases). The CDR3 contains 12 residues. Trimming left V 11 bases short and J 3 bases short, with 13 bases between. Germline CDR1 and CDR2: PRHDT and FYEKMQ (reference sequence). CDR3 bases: TGTGCCTCCGGTAGGGGTCACACTGAAGCTTTCTTT. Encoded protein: CASGRGHTEAFF.

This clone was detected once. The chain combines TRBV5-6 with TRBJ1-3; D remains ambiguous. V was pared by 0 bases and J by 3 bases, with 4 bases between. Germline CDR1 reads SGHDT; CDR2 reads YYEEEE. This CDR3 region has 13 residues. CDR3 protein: CASSLVSGNTIYF. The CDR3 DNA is TGTGCCAGCAGCTTGGTTAGTGGAAACACCATATATTTT.

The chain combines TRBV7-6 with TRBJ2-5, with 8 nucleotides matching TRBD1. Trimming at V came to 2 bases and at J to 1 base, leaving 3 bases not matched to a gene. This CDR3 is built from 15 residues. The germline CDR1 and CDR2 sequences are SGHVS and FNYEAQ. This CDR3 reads CASSLSTGAQETQYF. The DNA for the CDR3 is TGTGCCAGCAGCTTATCGACAGGGGCCCAAGAGACCCAGTACTTC.

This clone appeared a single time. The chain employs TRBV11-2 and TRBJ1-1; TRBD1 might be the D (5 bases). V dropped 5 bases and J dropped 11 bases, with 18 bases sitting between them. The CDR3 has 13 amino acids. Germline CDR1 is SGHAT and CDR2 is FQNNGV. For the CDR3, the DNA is TGTGCCAGCAGCCCTGGGGCCAATTCACGGGCTTTCTTT. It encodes CASSPGANSRAFF.

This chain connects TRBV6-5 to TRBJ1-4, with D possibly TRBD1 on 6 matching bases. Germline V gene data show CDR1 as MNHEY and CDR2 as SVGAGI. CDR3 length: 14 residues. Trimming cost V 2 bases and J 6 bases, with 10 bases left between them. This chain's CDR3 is CASSYGGPDEKLFF. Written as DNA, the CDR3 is TGTGCCAGCAGTTACGGGGGGCCTGATGAAAAACTGTTTTTT.

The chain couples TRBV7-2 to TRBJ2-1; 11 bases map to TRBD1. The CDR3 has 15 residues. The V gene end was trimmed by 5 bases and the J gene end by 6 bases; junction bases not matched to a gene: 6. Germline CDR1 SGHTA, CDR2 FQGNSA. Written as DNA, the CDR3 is TGTGCCAGCAGCAACCGAGGGACAGGGGGCAATGAGCAGTTCTTC. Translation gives CASSNRGTGGNEQFF. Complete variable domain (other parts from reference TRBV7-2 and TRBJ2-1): GAGVSQSPSNKVTEKGKDVELRCDPISGHTALYWYRQSLGQGLEFLIYFQGNSAPDKSGLPSDRFSAERTGGSVSTLTIQRTQQEDSAVYLCASSNRGTGGNEQFFGPGTRLTVL.

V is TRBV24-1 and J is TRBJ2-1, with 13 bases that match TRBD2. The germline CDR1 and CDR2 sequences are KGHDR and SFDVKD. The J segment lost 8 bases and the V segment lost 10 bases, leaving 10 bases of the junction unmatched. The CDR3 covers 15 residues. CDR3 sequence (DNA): TGTGCCACTCGGACTAGCGGGAGTTTTTCGGATGAGCAGTTCTTC. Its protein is CATRTSGSFSDEQFF.

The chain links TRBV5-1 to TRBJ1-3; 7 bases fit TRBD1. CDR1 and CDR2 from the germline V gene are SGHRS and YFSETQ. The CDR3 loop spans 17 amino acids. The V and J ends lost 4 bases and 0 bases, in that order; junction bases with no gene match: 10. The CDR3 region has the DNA TGCGCCAGCAGCCCAGGGACAGCCTCGAACTCTGGAAACACCATATATTTT. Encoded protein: CASSPGTASNSGNTIYF.

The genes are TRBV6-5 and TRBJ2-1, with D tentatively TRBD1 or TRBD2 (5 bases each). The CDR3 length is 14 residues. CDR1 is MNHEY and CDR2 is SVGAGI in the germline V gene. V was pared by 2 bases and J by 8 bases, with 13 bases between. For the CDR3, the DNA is TGTGCCAGCAGTTACGGAGGTGACAGCGATGAGCAGTTCTTC. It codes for CASSYGGDSDEQFF.

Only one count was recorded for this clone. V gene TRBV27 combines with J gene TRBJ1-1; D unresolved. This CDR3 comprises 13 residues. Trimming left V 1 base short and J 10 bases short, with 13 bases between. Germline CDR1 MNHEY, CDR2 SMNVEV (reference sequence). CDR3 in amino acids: CASSLWAGDGAFF. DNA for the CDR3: TGTGCCAGCAGTTTATGGGCAGGAGACGGAGCTTTCTTT.

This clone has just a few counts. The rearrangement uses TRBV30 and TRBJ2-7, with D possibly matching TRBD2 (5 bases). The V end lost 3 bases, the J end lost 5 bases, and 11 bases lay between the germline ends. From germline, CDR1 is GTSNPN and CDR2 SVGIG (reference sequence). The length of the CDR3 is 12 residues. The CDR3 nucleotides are TGTGCCTGGAGAAGAGGGTACGACGAGCAGTACTTC. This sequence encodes CAWRRGYDEQYF.

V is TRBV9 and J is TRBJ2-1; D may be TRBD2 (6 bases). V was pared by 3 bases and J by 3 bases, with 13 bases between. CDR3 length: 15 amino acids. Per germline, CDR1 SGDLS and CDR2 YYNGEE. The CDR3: CASSARPAGYNEQFF. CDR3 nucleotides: TGTGCCAGCAGCGCCAGGCCAGCGGGCTACAATGAGCAGTTCTTC.

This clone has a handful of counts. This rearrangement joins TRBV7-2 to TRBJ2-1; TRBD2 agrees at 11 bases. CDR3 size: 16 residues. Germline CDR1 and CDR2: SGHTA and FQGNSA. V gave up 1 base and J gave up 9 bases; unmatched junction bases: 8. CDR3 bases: TGTGCCAGCAGCTTAGGTTTTAGCGGGGGGGCCTTTGAGCAGTTCTTC. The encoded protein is CASSLGFSGGAFEQFF.

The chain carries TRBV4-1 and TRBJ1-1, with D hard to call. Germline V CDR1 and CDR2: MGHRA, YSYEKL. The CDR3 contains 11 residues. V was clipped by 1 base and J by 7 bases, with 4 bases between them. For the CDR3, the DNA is TGCGCCAGCAGCCAAGGAGTTGAAGCTTTCTTT. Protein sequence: CASSQGVEAFF.

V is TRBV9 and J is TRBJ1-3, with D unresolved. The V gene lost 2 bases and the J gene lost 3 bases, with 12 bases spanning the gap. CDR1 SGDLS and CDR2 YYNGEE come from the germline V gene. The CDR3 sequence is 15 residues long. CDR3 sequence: CASSVGQPYGNTIYF. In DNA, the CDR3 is TGTGCCAGCAGCGTTGGTCAGCCCTATGGAAACACCATATATTTT. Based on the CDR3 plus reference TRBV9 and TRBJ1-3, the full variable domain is DSGVTQTPKHLITATGQRVTLRCSPRSGDLSVYWYQQSLDQGLQFLIQYYNGEERAKGNILERFSAQQFPDLHSELNLSSLELGDSALYFCASSVGQPYGNTIYFGEGSWLTVV.

CDR3 coding DNA: TGTGCCAGCAGTGAATCCCCGGGGGCAGAGACCCAGTACTTC. Translation: CASSESPGAETQYF. J is TRBJ2-5 and V is TRBV6-1; D possibly matches TRBD1 or TRBD2 (6 bases each). Germline CDR1 MNHNS, CDR2 SASEGT. The V gene lost 2 bases and the J gene lost 4 bases, with 11 bases spanning the gap. CDR3 length equals 14 residues.

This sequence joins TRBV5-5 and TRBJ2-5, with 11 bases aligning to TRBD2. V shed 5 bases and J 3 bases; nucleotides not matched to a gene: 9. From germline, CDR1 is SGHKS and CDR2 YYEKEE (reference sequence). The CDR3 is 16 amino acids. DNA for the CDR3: TGTGCCAGCAGTTCGCGACTAGCGGGAATGGAAGAGACCCAGTACTTC. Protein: CASSSRLAGMEETQYF.

CDR3 DNA sequence: TGTGCCACCTCCGGGACAGGGCGTCAGCGGGACACCGGGGAGCTGTTTTTT. Its protein product is CATSGTGRQRDTGELFF. The V call is TRBV19, the J call TRBJ2-2; 9 positions match TRBD1. CDR3 length equals 17 residues. With V trimmed by 10 bases and J by 3 bases, 15 bases remained unmatched. Per germline, CDR1 LNHDA and CDR2 SQIVND (reference sequence).

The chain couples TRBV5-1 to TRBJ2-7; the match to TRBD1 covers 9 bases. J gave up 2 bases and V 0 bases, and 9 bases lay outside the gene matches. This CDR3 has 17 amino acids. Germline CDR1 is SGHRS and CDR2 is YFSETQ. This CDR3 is CASSLALGQGLPYEQYF. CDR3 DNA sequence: TGCGCCAGCAGCTTGGCCCTCGGACAGGGGCTCCCCTACGAGCAGTACTTC.

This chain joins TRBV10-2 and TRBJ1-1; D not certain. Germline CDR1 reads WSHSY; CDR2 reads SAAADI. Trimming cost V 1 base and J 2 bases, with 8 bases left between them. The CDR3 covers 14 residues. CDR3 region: CASSEFAGNTEAFF. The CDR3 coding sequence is TGCGCCAGCAGTGAGTTCGCAGGCAACACTGAAGCTTTCTTT.

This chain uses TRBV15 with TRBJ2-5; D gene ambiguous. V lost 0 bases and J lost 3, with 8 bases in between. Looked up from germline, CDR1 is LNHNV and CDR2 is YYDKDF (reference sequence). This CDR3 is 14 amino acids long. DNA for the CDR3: TGTGCCACCAGCAGAGATTCCAGTAAAGAGACCCAGTACTTC. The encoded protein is CATSRDSSKETQYF. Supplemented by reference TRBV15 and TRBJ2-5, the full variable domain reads DAMVIQNPRYQVTQFGKPVTLSCSQTLNHNVMYWYQQKSSQAPKLLFHYYDKDFNNEADTPDNFQSRRPNTSFCFLDIRSPGLGDTAMYLCATSRDSSKETQYFGPGTRLLVL.